This T cell receptor (beta chain) was captured in a study of OX40 agonist ivuxolimab in advanced cancers. The CDR3 is made up of 13 amino acids. Trimming left V 9 bases short and J 7 bases short, with 18 bases between. Germline CDR1 reads WNHNN; CDR2 reads SYGVQD (reference sequence). Sequencing used immunoSEQ multiplex PCR; TCRdb keeps in-frame clones, though not all of them. The sample yields about 48,000 clones, 80% to 95% seen once. This clonotype originated in an adult with an advanced solid tumor such as melanoma, head and neck, liver or kidney cancer. V is TRBV10-1 and J is TRBJ1-2; D uncertain. The sequenced sample was CD4+ or CD8+ T cells sorted from blood, obtained in a trial of the OX40 agonist ivuxolimab. The CDR3 coding sequence is TGCGCCAGGCCAATCTTTCGCAGGCGTGGCTACACCTTC. Its translation: CARPIFRRRGYTF.